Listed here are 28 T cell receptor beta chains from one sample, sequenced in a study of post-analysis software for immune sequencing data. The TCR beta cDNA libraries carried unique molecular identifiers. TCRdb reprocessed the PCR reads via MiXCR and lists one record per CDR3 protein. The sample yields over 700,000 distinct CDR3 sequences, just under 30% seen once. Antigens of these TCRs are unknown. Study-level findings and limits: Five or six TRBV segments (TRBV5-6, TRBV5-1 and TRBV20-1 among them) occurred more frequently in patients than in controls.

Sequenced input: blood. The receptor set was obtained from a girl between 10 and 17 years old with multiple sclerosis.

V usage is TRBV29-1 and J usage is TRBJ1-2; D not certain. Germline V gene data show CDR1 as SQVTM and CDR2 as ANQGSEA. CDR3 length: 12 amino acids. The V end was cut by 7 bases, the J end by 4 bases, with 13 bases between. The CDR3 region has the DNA TGCAGCGGAAGGTCATCAGTCTATGGCTACACCTTC. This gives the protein CSGRSSVYGYTF.

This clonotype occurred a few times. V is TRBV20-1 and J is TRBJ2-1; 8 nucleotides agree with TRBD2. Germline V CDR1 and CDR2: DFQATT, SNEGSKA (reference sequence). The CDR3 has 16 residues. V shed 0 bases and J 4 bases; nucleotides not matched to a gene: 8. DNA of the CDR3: TGCAGTGCTAGAGAATTCGGCGGGGGGTTATACAATGAGCAGTTCTTC. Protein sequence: CSAREFGGGLYNEQFF.

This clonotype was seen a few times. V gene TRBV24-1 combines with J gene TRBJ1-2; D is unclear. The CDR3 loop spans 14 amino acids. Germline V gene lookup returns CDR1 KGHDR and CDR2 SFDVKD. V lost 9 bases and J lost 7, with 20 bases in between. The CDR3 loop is CATAGQSLRSGYTF. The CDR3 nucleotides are TGTGCCACCGCTGGGCAGTCCTTAAGGAGTGGCTACACCTTC.

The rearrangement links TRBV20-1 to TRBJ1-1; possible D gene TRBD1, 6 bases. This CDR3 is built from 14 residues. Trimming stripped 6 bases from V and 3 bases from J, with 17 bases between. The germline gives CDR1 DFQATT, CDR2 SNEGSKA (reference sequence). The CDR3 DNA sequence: TGCAGTGCCCTGCCCTACAGGGAAGACACTGAAGCTTTCTTT. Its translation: CSALPYREDTEAFF.

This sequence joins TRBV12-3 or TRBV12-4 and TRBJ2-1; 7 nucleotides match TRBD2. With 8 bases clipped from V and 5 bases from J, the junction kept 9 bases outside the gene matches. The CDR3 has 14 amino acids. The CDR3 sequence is CASVSGGSDNEQFF. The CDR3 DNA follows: TGTGCCAGCGTGAGTGGCGGGAGCGACAATGAGCAGTTCTTC.

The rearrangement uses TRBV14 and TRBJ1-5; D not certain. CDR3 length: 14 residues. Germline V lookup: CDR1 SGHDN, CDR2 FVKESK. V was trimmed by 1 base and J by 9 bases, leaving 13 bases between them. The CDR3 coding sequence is TGTGCCAGCAGCCAAGGGGCCAGAGGAGCGCCCCAGCATTTT. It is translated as CASSQGARGAPQHF.

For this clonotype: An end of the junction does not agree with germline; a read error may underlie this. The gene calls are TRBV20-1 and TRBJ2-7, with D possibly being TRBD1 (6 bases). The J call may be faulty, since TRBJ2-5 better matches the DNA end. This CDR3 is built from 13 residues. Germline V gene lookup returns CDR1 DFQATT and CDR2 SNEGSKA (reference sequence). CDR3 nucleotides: TGCAGTGGTTCGGGACAAACGCAAGGGACCCAGTACTTC. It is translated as CSGSGQTQGTQYF.

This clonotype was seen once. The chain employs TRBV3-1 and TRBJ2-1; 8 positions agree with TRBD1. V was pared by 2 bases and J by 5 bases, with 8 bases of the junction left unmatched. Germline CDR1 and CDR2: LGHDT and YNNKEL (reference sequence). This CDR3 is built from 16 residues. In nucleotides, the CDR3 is TGTGCCAGCAGCCAATCCCCAGGGGGCTTGAACAATGAGCAGTTCTTC. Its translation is CASSQSPGGLNNEQFF.

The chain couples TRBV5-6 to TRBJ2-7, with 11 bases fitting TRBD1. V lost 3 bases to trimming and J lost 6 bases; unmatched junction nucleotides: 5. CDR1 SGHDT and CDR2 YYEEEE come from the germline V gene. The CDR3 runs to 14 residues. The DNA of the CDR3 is TGTGCCAGCAGCTACGGACAGGGGGCCAGCGAGCAGTACTTC. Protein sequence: CASSYGQGASEQYF.

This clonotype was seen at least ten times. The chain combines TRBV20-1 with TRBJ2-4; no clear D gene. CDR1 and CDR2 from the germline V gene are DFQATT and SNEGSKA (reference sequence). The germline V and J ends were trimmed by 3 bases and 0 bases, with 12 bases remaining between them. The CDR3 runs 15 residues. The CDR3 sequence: CSASHSPLAKNIQYF. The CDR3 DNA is TGCAGTGCTAGCCACAGTCCTCTAGCCAAAAACATTCAGTACTTC.

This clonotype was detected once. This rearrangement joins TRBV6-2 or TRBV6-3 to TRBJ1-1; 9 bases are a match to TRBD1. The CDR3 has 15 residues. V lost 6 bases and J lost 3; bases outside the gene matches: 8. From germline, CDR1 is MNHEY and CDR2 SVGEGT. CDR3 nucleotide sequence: TGTGCCAGCAGCCGCCGGACAGGGGATGACACTGAAGCTTTCTTT. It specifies CASSRRTGDDTEAFF.

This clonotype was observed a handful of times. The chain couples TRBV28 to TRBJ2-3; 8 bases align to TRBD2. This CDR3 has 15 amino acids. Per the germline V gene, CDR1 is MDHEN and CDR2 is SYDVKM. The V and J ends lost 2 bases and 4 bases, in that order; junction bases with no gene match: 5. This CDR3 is CASSLGSAGADTQYF. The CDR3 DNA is TGTGCCAGCAGTTTAGGGTCAGCGGGAGCAGATACGCAGTATTTT. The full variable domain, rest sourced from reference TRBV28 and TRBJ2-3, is DVKVTQSSRYLVKRTGEKVFLECVQDMDHENMFWYRQDPGLGLRLIYFSYDVKMKEKGDIPEGYSVSREKKERFSLILESASTNQTSMYLCASSLGSAGADTQYFGPGTRLTVL.

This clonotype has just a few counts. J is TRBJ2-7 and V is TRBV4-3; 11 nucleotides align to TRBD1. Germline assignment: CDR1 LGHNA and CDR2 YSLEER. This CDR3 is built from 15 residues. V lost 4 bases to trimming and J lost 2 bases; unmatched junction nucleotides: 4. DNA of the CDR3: TGCGCCAGCAGCCTGGGACAGGGGGGAACCTACGAGCAGTACTTC. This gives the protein CASSLGQGGTYEQYF.

This CDR3 is CASGLDLSEQYF. CDR3 in DNA: TGTGCCTCGGGACTGGATCTCAGCGAGCAGTACTTC. This sequence joins TRBV28 and TRBJ2-1, with a tentative D call TRBD2 (6 bases). The J call is in doubt because the DNA end fits TRBJ2-7 better. The CDR3 extends over 12 amino acids. Per germline, CDR1 MDHEN and CDR2 SYDVKM.

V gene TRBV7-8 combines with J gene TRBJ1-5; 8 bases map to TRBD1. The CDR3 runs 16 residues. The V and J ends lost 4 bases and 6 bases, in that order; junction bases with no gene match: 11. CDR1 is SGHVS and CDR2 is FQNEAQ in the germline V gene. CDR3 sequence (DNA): TGTGCCAGCAGCTCCCGAGGGACAGGAGTAGGTCAGCCCCAGCATTTT. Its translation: CASSSRGTGVGQPQHF.

The DNA of the CDR3 is TGTGCCAGCAGTGAGGGGCAGGATTCGTCTGGGGCCAACGTCCTGACTTTC. Its translation is CASSEGQDSSGANVLTF. The chain recombines TRBV25-1 with TRBJ2-6; possibly TRBD1 for D (5 bases). CDR1 is MGHDK and CDR2 is SYGVNS in the germline V gene. The V end lost 3 bases, the J end lost 1 base, and 13 bases lay between the germline ends. This CDR3 spans 17 amino acids.

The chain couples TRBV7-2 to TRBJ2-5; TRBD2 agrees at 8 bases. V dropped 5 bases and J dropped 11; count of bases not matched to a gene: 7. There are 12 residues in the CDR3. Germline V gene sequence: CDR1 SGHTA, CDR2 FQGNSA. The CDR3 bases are TGTGCCAGCAGCCGGGACGGGGGGGAGCAGTACTTC. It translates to CASSRDGGEQYF.

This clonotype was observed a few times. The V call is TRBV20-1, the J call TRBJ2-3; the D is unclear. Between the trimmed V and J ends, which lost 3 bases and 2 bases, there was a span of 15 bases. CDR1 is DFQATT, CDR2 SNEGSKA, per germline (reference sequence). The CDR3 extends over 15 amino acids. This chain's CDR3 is CSASIGPPATDTQYF. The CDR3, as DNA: TGCAGTGCTAGTATCGGACCTCCTGCCACAGATACGCAGTATTTT.

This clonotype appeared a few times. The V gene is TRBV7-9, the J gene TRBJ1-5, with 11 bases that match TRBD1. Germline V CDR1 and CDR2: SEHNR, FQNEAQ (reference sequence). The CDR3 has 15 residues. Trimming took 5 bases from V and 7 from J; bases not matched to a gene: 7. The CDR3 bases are TGTGCCAGCAGCCTGGGACAGGGGGGAATCCAGCCCCAGCATTTT. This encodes CASSLGQGGIQPQHF.

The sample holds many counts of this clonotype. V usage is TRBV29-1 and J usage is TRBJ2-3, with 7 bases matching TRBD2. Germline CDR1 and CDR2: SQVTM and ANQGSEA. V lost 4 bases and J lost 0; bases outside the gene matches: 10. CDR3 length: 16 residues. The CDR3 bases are TGCAGCGTTGTGACGGCCCTTAGCGGGAGCACAGATACGCAGTATTTT. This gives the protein CSVVTALSGSTDTQYF.

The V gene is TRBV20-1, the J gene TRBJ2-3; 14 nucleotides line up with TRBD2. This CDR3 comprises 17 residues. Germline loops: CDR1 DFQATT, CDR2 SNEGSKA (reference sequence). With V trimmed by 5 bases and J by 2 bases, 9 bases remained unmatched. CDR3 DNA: TGCAGTGCTCTGGGACTAGCGGGGGCCCCTTCCACAGATACGCAGTATTTT. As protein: CSALGLAGAPSTDTQYF.

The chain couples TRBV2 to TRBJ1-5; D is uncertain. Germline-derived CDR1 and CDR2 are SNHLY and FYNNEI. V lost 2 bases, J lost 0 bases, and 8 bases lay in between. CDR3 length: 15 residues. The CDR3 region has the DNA TGTGCCAGCAGTGAATGGGCAGCTAGCAATCAGCCCCAGCATTTT. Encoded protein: CASSEWAASNQPQHF.

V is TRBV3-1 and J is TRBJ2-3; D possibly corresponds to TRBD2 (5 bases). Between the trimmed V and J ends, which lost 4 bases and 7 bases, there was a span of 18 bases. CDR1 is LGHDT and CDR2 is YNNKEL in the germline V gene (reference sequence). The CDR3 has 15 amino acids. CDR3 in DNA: TGTGCCAGCAGCCCCATCGGGGTGTCACTTTATACGCAGTATTTT. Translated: CASSPIGVSLYTQYF.

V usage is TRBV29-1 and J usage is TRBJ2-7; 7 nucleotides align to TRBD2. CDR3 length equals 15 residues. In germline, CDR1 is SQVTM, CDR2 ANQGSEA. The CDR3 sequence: CTGMGRGGTSYEQYF. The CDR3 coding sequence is TGCACCGGTATGGGGCGCGGGGGAACCTCCTACGAGCAGTACTTC.

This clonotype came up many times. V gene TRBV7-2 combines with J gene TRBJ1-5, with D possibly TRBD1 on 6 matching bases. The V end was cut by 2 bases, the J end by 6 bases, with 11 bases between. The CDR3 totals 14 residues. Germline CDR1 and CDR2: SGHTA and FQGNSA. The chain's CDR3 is CASSLTGSGQPQHF. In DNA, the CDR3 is TGTGCCAGCAGCTTAACAGGGTCAGGTCAGCCCCAGCATTTT.

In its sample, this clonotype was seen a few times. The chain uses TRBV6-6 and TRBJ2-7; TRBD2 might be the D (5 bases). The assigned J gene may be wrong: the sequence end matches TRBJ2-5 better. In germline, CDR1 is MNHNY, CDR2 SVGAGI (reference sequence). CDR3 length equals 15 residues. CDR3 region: CASSYPLDLGETQYF. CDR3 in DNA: TGTGCCAGCAGTTACCCCCTGGACTTAGGGGAGACCCAGTACTTC.

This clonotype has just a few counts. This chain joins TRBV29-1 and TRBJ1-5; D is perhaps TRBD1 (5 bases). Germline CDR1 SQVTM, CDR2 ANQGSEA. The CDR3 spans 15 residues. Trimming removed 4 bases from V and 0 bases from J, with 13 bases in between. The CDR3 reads CSVAHGTDSNQPQHF. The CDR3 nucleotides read TGCAGCGTTGCCCACGGGACGGATAGCAATCAGCCCCAGCATTTT.

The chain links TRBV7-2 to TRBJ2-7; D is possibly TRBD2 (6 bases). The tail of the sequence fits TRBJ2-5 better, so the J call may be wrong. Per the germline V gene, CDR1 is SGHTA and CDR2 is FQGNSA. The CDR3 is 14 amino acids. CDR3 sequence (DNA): TGTGCCAGCAGCCCAGACGTTAGCGGAAAGACCCAGTACTTC. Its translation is CASSPDVSGKTQYF.